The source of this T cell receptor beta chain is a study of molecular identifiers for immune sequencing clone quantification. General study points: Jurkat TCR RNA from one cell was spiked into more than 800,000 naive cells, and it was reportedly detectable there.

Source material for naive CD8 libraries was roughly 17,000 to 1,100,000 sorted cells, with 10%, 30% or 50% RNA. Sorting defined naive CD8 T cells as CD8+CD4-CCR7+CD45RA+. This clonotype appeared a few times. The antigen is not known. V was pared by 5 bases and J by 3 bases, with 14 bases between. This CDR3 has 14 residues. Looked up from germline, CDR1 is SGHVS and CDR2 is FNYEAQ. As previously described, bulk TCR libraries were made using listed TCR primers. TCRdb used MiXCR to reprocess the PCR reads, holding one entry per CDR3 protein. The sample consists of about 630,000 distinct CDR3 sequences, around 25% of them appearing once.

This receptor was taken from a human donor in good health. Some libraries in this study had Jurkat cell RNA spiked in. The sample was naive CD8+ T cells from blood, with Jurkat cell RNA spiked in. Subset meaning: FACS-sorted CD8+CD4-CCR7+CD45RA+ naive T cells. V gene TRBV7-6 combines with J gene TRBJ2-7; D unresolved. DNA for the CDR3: TGTGCCAGCAGCCCCCCCACTCGGAACTACGAGCAGTACTTC. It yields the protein CASSPPTRNYEQYF.